This T cell receptor beta chain was recorded in a study of T cell repertoires in cytomegalovirus infection. Broader study findings: HLA-C-restricted, CMV-specific TCR beta clonotypes were dominant ex vivo. Of the TCR beta families, the public ones yielded a cumulative frequency that identified carriers of CMV plus the relevant HLA.

There are many counts of this clonotype. The antigen is undetermined. Germline V gives CDR1 SGHVS, CDR2 FQNEAQ. The CDR3 has 16 amino acids. The V and J ends lost 8 bases and 0 bases respectively, with 17 bases between them. TCRdb reprocessed the reads via MiXCR and lists one record per CDR3 protein. The sample lists approximately 180,000 distinct CDR3 sequences, roughly 19% occurring once. The sequence derives from a human donor in good health (CMV status not recorded). Some clones in this sample may be carry-over from other donors' samples. The chain has TRBV7-8 and TRBJ1-3; possible D gene TRBD1, 5 bases. Sequences were obtained from PBMCs. The CDR3 sequence is CASGRGGISSGNTIYF. The CDR3 DNA reads as TGTGCCAGCGGCCGGGGGGGAATAAGCTCTGGAAACACCATATATTTT.